These T cell receptor beta chains were read from a single sample in a study of T cells after yellow fever vaccination. Using its own MiXCR run on the 5' RACE reads, TCRdb lists one record per CDR3 protein. The sample includes around 320,000 distinct CDR3 sequences, 8.7% seen only once; the top ten take around 3.1%. The sample here was CD4+ T cells sorted from PBMCs, taken 5 days after the yellow fever booster vaccination. The source is a man aged 18 to 30 who received the YFV17D yellow fever vaccine. Each CDR3 is given without its conserved first and last residue. D genes are given only for firm matches.

>TRBV11-2|NA
ASRSGVYGYT
>TRBV28|TRBD2
ASSPLSLAGGNTQY
>TRBV20-1|NA
SARWGETQY
>TRBV7-9|NA
ASSSAGYYGYT
>TRBV9|NA
ASSVSTTSLDEQF
>TRBV5-1|NA
ASSTERGTYEQY
>TRBV10-3|NA
AVRDGANVLT
>TRBV6-2/TRBV6-3|NA
ASTPPGPPNYGYT
>TRBV7-9|NA
ASSLEGEGYT
>TRBV7-9|TRBD2
ASSFGTSGGTDTQY
>TRBV29-1|TRBD1
SAGGGDRYGYT
>TRBV6-1|NA
ASSEGALGWPQETQY
>TRBV7-2|TRBD2
ASSRLAGNIQETQY
>TRBV6-1|NA
ASSELDRPT
>TRBV5-1|NA
ASRGETQY
>TRBV20-1|NA
SARGRISYNEQF
>TRBV4-1|NA
ASSQGRQYTEAF
>TRBV12-3/TRBV12-4|NA
ASSRSDRKQPQH
>TRBV9|TRBD2
ASSVSTSGTYEQY
>TRBV29-1|NA
SVESSGDTQY
>TRBV9|NA
ASSPSNADRDEQF
>TRBV7-7|TRBD2
ASSKSGGAPDTQY
>TRBV4-1|NA
ASSQDVGFSYEQY
>TRBV6-5|NA
ASSYGGGGGTEAF
>TRBV7-9|NA
ASSPRTYSTDTQY
>TRBV4-3|NA
ASSQALGYTGELF
>TRBV6-1|NA
ASSEGGLHQPQH